This T cell receptor beta chain comes out of a study of cytomegalovirus exposure and HLA in healthy donors (dated by TCRdb to about 2017). Notes on the research overall: An earlier analysis of under 600 of the donors reported roughly 300 Gb of sequence data and about 100 million unique TCR beta sequences from about 180 million T cells. To predict cytomegalovirus infection status, the study combined high-throughput TCR immunosequencing, statistical association of individual TCRs with disease status, and machine learning. Rather than using new phenotypic data, the later analysis identified candidate immune exposures from TCR beta sequences and from how often those sequences occurred across donors. Of the roughly 400 genotyped donors, 81% were placed in the genetic ancestry cluster associated with self-reported Caucasian donors. An earlier analysis of 587 of the donors used high-throughput TCR beta sequencing to judge whether each TCR beta V gene segment behaved as functional or pseudogenic. All discovery cohort repertoires had been generated using a single sequencing platform. The study aimed to test whether cataloging public T cell receptors could reveal signatures of past pathogen exposure. An early release that covered some 640 HLA-typed donors contained approximately 300 gigabases of sequencing data and about 93 million unique TCR sequences. Donor age, sex, ethnicity and CMV serostatus were compiled alongside the repertoire data. HLA typing included class I and class II loci at four-digit resolution. The number of donors typed differed by locus, with about 629-630 for A, B, C, DRB1 and DQB1, around 520 for DQA1, 606 for DPA1, and about 450 for DPB1. Along with the roughly 670-subject first cohort, a separate validation cohort of over a hundred different subjects was used. A later genetic analysis took genome-wide SNP genotypes for about three fifths of the roughly 670 donors and used that subset as a discovery cohort. Among a few hundred genotyped donors of the cohort, an average of roughly 240,000 unique TCR beta nucleotide sequences were sequenced per donor, 15% to 20% of them non-productive. A later analysis re-analyzed previously published TCR beta repertoires from several hundred donors and added high-resolution HLA genotyping to study TCR occurrence patterns. Using immunosequencing, the study profiled T cell repertoires from around 670 subjects and related those repertoires to cytomegalovirus serostatus. Four or five DR-DQ haplotypes were handled as single units for association and clustering because linkage in the cohort was strong. Points the paper makes about the study in general: At a false discovery rate of 0.05, a later analysis linked roughly 17,000 TCR beta sequences to specific HLA alleles. A total of fewer than 200 TCR beta chains were listed by the study as associated with cytomegalovirus. Cytomegalovirus status was reported to be diagnosed by the classifier with high specificity and sensitivity in both the original and validation cohorts. In a later analysis, several top co-occurrence clusters were reported to appear linked to parvovirus B19, influenza, CMV and Epstein-Barr virus. A further reported finding was that TCR beta sequences accurately predicted the HLA-A and HLA-B alleles for most subjects in the first cohort. Because HLA typing was missing for some donors at each locus, association tests included only the typed subset. In this cohort, only TCR beta chains were sequenced, and detectable features were limited by the absence of alpha or paired-chain data. The presence/absence analyses assumed that sequencing depth was roughly uniform across donors, and that assumption may not be true. In an earlier analysis of under 600 of the donors, most TCR beta V segments were observed in productive rearrangements about 87% or about 30% of the time, broadly matching IMGT annotations. In vitro tests confirmed that three of the cytomegalovirus-associated TCR beta chains recognize cytomegalovirus antigens. Linkage disequilibrium might explain the correlated functional status among segregating V segments, but an unknown experimental factor could not be ruled out. The earlier analysis of approximately 590 of the donors excluded 15 to 20 rarely observed V segments, including chromosome 9 orphons, because counts were too low. A later analysis found that HLA-associated TCR beta chains were more clonally expanded and had lower generation probabilities than equally common non-associated chains. According to a later analysis, most CMV-associated TCR beta chains appeared to be HLA-restricted, and the HLA associations seemed to be driven largely by CMV exposure. It was suggested by the authors that the approach could potentially be generalized to other disease states and immunological phenotypes. A later analysis found that TCR association rates varied across HLA loci, with DRB1 alleles showing the most associated TCRs and HLA-C alleles the fewest. The sequencing pipeline was judged likely to have produced a cluster of highly shared sequence variants as a technical artifact. Strong co-occurrence of HLA alleles, especially DR and DQ, made assigning TCR associations to individual alleles difficult. In a later genetic analysis, fewer N-insertions in productive TCRs were reported among donors in an Asian-associated ancestry cluster than the roughly 700-donor mean. The 87-base-pair reads could not distinguish some IMGT-functional V segments, including TRBV6-2 and TRBV6-3, so those segments were excluded. V-gene and J-gene trimming of TCR beta chains was associated with a missense DCLRE1C variant in a later genetic analysis, and the association was replicated in an independent cohort. While some public TCRs were present in many individuals, most TCR sequences turned up only very rarely across donors. For the cohort, immune exposure information was limited to CMV serostatus.

This clone came up a few times. Its antigen is currently not known. No much larger clone is present one base from it, and per-base qualities are unavailable. The cohort was made up of roughly 670 healthy bone marrow donors. All cohort members were sampled while nominally healthy, although unrecorded immune exposures were likely present. The donor was CMV seronegative and was included in the group of 352 seronegative cohort members. A peripheral blood sample was provided by each donor, and peripheral blood mononuclear cells were used for TCR beta sequencing. The Qiagen DNeasy Blood Extraction Kit was used to extract genomic DNA from the blood cell samples. Library preparation used the immunoSEQ multiplex PCR assay. For the multiplex PCR, a mixture combining 60 forward primers for TCR Vbeta segments and 13 reverse primers for TCR Jbeta segments was used. Amplification of the CDR3 region of rearranged TCR beta genes was performed with a multiplex PCR assay on genomic DNA. The Illumina HiSeq System was used to sequence the amplified TCR beta libraries as 87-base-pair reads. The authors' analysis ran thus. A later analysis counted around 72 million unique TCR beta chains across the 690 or so repertoires, and 10 million to 11 million of these chains were shared by at least two donors. To remove PCR and sequencing errors, raw reads were error-corrected and collapsed into unique sequences using a nearest-neighbor algorithm that merged closely related sequences. CDR3 sequences were aligned to IMGT reference sequences to assign V, D and J gene segments. For a sequence to be retained, a match of at least six nucleotides to both a V gene segment and a J gene segment was required. Rearrangements were classified as productive when the CDR3 lacked stop codons and remained in frame with V and J, and all other rearrangements were classified as non-productive. Following IMGT convention, CDR3 was defined as the stretch from the second conserved V-encoded cysteine to the conserved J-encoded phenylalanine. The earlier analysis of fewer than 750 of the donors excluded sequences that lacked an unambiguous match to a single V gene segment. An earlier analysis of 587 of the donors called V segments functional above 56.7% productive rearrangements and segregating when the between-donor standard deviation exceeded 5%. A statistical classification framework was developed to diagnose cytomegalovirus status using the catalog of TCR beta chain sequences. A later analysis assigned V and J genes by comparing TCR nucleotide sequences with IMGT/GENE-DB human TR gene sequences. A later analysis assigned CDR3 sequences and most-parsimonious VDJ recombination scenarios with the TCRdist pipeline. In a later analysis, each TCR beta chain was defined by its CDR3 amino acid sequence together with its V-gene family, and reads lacking a unique V-gene family were excluded. To address suspected cross-contamination and a sequencing artifact, a later analysis removed several hundred highly shared, low-generation-probability nucleotide sequences. In a later analysis, a clonal expansion index for each public chain was calculated from normalized within-repertoire ranks of inferred template counts. In a later analysis, generation probabilities were computed with a VDJ recombination model fitted to out-of-frame rearrangements, and the resulting probabilities were checked against IGoR. A later analysis scored TCR-TCR, TCR-HLA and TCR-CMV co-occurrence with hypergeometric tests, applying a repertoire-size bias correction to TCR pairs. To estimate false discovery rates, a later analysis permuted the HLA or CMV assignments 20 times. In a later analysis, co-occurring TCRs were grouped using DBSCAN, with TCRdist sequence similarity added in when clustering inside HLA-allele-positive subsets. Repertoires with fewer than 30,000 or more than 120,000 public chains were left out of co-occurrence clustering, as were four to six repertoires with anomalous nucleotide sharing. TCRdb stores this immuneACCESS table with in-frame sequences only. Part of the clones is absent; in the studies checked, under half of the shortfall reflects unresolved V genes, and no reason is known for the rest. Clonal size and the V and J genes are those of that table, whereas D and trimming came from the DNA. This sample has roughly 180,000 clones in its table, and about 84% of those were observed once. Jointly, the top ten make up roughly 5.2% of the sample.

The CDR3 runs 15 residues from the cysteine to the phenylalanine. Just CDR3 DNA is preserved here, 45 bases in frame from base 1. The germline V gene specifies SNHLY as CDR1 and FYNNEI as CDR2. Germline trimming: 5 bases from V, 3 bases from J; junction bases outside gene matches: 4. The chain links TRBV2 with TRBJ2-1; TRBD1 aligns with 10 central bases. The sample comprised PBMCs. This TCR derives from a man between 18 and 29 years old in good health and CMV-seronegative. Here is the DNA: TGTGCCAGCAGTCCGGGACAGGGGTTCTACAATGAGCAGTTCTTC. This gives the protein CASSPGQGFYNEQFF.